This TCR beta chain was recorded in a study of cytomegalovirus exposure and HLA in healthy donors. 13 Jbeta primers and 60 Vbeta primers were used for the PCR. The method was immunoSEQ multiplex PCR; TCRdb's version includes in-frame clones alone and lacks a portion of them. The table includes some 120,000 clones, over 70% detected once. V was shortened by 10 bases and J by 9 bases, with 19 bases between the two germline ends. This CDR3 is built from 13 residues. Germline V gene data show CDR1 as MNHNS and CDR2 as SASEGT. The chain joins TRBV6-1 to TRBJ2-1, with D possibly being TRBD2 (5 bases). Sequencing was carried out using PBMCs. The clonotype was recovered from a man aged 25 to 45 in good health and CMV-seronegative. The CDR3 protein is CAIDPDSWAEQFF. The DNA of the CDR3 is TGTGCCATAGACCCGGACTCATGGGCTGAGCAGTTCTTC.